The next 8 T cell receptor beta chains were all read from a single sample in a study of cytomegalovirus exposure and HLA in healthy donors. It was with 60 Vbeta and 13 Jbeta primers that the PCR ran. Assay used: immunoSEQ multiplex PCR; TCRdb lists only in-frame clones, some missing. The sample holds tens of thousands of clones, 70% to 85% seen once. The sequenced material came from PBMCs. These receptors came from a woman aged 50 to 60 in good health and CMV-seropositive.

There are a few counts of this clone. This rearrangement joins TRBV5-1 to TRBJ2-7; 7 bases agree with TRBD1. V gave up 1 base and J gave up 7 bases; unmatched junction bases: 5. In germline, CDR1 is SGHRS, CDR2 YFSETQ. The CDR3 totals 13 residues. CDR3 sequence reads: CASSLLGQVEQYF. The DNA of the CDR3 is TGCGCCAGCAGCTTGCTAGGACAGGTGGAGCAGTACTTC. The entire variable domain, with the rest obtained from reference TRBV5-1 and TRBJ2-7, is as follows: KAGVTQTPRYLIKTRGQQVTLSCSPISGHRSVSWYQQTPGQGLQFLFEYFSETQRNKGNFPGRFSGRQFSNSRSEMNVSTLELGDSALYLCASSLLGQVEQYFGPGTRLTVT.

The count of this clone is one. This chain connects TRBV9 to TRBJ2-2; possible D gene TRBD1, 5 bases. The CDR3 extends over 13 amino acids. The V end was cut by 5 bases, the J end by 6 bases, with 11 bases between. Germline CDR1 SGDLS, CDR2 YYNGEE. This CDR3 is CASRPDSAGELFF. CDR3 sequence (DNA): TGTGCCAGCAGACCAGACAGTGCCGGGGAGCTGTTTTTT.

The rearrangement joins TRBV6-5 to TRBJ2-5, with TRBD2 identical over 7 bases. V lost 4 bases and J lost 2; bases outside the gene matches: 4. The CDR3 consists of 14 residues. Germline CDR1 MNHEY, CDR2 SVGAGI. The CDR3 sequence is CASSFSGSQETQYF. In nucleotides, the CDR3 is TGTGCCAGCAGTTTTAGCGGGTCTCAAGAGACCCAGTACTTC.

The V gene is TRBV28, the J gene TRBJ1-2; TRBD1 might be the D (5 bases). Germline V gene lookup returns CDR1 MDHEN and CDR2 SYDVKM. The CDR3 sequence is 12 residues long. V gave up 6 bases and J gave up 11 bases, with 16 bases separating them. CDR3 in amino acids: CASRPIQGLYTF. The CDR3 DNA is TGTGCCAGCAGACCCATCCAGGGTTTGTACACCTTC.

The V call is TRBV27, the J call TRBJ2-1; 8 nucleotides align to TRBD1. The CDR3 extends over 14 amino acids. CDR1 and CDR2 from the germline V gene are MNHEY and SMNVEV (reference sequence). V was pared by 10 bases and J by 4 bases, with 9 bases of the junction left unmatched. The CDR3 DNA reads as TGTGCCACCACGGGGCAGGGGGCTTACAATGAGCAGTTCTTC. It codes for CATTGQGAYNEQFF.

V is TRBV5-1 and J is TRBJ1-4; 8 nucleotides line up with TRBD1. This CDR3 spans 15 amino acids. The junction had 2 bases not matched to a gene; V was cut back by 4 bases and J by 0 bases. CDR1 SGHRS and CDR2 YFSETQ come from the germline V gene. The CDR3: CASSEGQATNEKLFF. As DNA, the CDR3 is TGCGCCAGCAGCGAGGGACAGGCAACTAATGAAAAACTGTTTTTT. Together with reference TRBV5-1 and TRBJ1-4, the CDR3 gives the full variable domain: KAGVTQTPRYLIKTRGQQVTLSCSPISGHRSVSWYQQTPGQGLQFLFEYFSETQRNKGNFPGRFSGRQFSNSRSEMNVSTLELGDSALYLCASSEGQATNEKLFFGSGTQLSVL.

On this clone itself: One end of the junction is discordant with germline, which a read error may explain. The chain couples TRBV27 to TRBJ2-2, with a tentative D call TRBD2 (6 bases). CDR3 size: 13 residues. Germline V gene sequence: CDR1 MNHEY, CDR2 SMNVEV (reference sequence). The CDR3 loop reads CASRIQYTGGLFF. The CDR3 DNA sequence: TGTGCCAGCAGGATTCAATACACCGGGGGGCTGTTTTTT.

The CDR3 reads CASSLAGSSETQYF. CDR3 DNA: TGTGCCAGCAGCTTAGCCGGTAGTTCAGAGACCCAGTACTTC. The chain recombines TRBV7-2 with TRBJ2-5; D not certain. CDR3 length: 14 amino acids. CDR1 is SGHTA, CDR2 FQGNSA, per germline. Trimming took 0 bases from V and 4 from J, leaving 9 bases between them.